The text below deals with one T cell receptor beta chain. Its antigen has not been determined. Base qualities are not recorded, but no much larger clone differs from it by a single base. These data come from a study of blood T cell repertoires in COVID-19 (dated by TCRdb to 2019 to 2021). In the study overall: The collaborator samples originated in the United States, Italy and Spain and spanned the acute and convalescent phases of COVID-19. Where available, HLA class I and class II types were taken from metadata supplied by the sample provider and were not determined by assay-based typing. The repertoires were made available in a free public database intended to serve as a resource for research on the immune response to SARS-CoV-2. The prospective study material was composed of cDNA or gDNA derived from T cells, B-cell-depleted T cells, or PBMCs. Samples came from the ongoing ImmuneRACE study (first 160 participants) plus 1,254 subjects from 6 global collaborators. Deeply sampled blood TCRbeta repertoires from subjects exposed to, actively infected with, or recovered from COVID-19 were included in the dataset. A de-identified subject ID, COVID-19 status, age in years and sex were almost always included in the sample metadata. General study outcomes and caveats: The amount of clinical and demographic metadata varied by source and participant and was provided uncurated.

The collaborating institutions used their own protocols to collect whole blood in K2EDTA tubes. For TCRbeta analysis, collaborators shipped samples in one of three forms: frozen whole blood, isolated PBMCs, or DNA extracted from either of those sample types. TCRbeta CDR3 regions were amplified from genomic DNA by means of the immunoSEQ Assay, a bias-controlled multiplex PCR. The paper's processing steps were these. The number of nucleated cells in each sample was estimated from the amplification of reference gene primers within the assay. To quantify the absolute abundance of each unique TCRbeta CDR3 rearrangement, sequence reads were collapsed and filtered. For each sample, productive Simpson clonality was calculated as the square root of Simpson's diversity index over productive rearrangements. The immuneACCESS repertoire file appears here via TCRdb, limited to in-frame rearrangements. These files lack a portion of the clones; in checked studies, under half of the deficit traces to unresolved V genes, and the cause of the others is not known. V, J and clone size are those of that table, while D and trimming were read from the DNA. The sample table contains about 120,000 clones; only one count was recorded for roughly 72% of them. The ten top clones hold more than 5% of the sample.

V and J are trimmed by 6 bases and 1 base, and the gene matches miss 4 bases of the junction. The cysteine opens and the phenylalanine closes a CDR3 of 15 amino acids. Left in the record is the CDR3 DNA by itself, 45 bases read in frame from the first base. The germline V gene encodes CDR1 KGHDR and CDR2 SFDVKD. The sequence was obtained from a man aged 55 to 70 with acute or convalescent COVID-19. Sequencing was performed on peripheral blood. The rearranged chain carries TRBV24-1 and TRBJ2-2; 7 nucleotides in the junction match TRBD1. The DNA is as follows: TGTGCCACCAGTTTTAGGACAGGGAACACCGGGGAGCTGTTTTTT. It is translated as CATSFRTGNTGELFF.